Presented here are 31 T cell receptor beta chains from one specimen sequenced in a study of T cell clonotyping in hematopoietic cell transplantation. The time point is: recipient sample about 28 days before transplant, after cytoreduction. Measured with immunoSEQ multiplex PCR; TCRdb has only the in-frame clones, and not every one. The table records about 50,000 clones, around 86% of them present only once. The sequencing here drew on peripheral blood mononuclear cells, taken before stem cell transplant. The receptors originated from a man in his 60s with biphenotypic leukemia. Some clones in this sample may be carry-over from other donors' samples.

CDR3 sequence: CASSGQGQESDTQYF. The CDR3 bases are TGTGCCAGCAGCGGACAGGGGCAGGAGAGTGATACGCAGTATTTT. The rearrangement links TRBV9 to TRBJ2-3; the match to TRBD1 covers 8 bases. V dropped 3 bases and J dropped 6; count of bases not matched to a gene: 9. Germline values: CDR1 SGDLS, CDR2 YYNGEE. The CDR3 runs to 15 residues. The whole variable domain, remainder taken from reference TRBV9 and TRBJ2-3, is DSGVTQTPKHLITATGQRVTLRCSPRSGDLSVYWYQQSLDQGLQFLIQYYNGEERAKGNILERFSAQQFPDLHSELNLSSLELGDSALYFCASSGQGQESDTQYFGPGTRLTVL.

This chain joins TRBV5-1 and TRBJ2-2; D remains ambiguous. This CDR3 is built from 14 residues. The V gene's germline CDR1 is SGHRS and CDR2 YFSETQ. Between the trimmed V and J ends, which lost 1 base and 8 bases, there was a span of 12 bases. The CDR3 nucleotides read TGCGCCAGCAGCTTGCGATCCCAGGAAGGGGAGCTGTTTTTT. Translating gives CASSLRSQEGELFF. Full variable domain (remainder filled in from reference TRBV5-1 and TRBJ2-2): KAGVTQTPRYLIKTRGQQVTLSCSPISGHRSVSWYQQTPGQGLQFLFEYFSETQRNKGNFPGRFSGRQFSNSRSEMNVSTLELGDSALYLCASSLRSQEGELFFGEGSRLTVL.

The DNA for the CDR3 is TGTGCCAGCCGATACGTCCTCGACAGATCCTACGAGCAGTACTTC. This encodes CASRYVLDRSYEQYF. The rearrangement joins TRBV6-1 to TRBJ2-7; possibly TRBD1 for D (5 bases). The length of the CDR3 is 15 residues. V lost 8 bases and J lost 1, with 18 bases in between. Germline CDR1 reads MNHNS; CDR2 reads SASEGT.

This chain links TRBV2 with TRBJ1-2; 7 positions agree with TRBD1. V lost 7 bases to trimming and J lost 7 bases; unmatched junction nucleotides: 9. Looked up from germline, CDR1 is SNHLY and CDR2 is FYNNEI. The CDR3 loop spans 13 amino acids. This CDR3 reads CASNHRGRSGYTF. In DNA, the CDR3 is TGTGCCAGCAATCACAGGGGCCGGAGTGGCTACACCTTC. Together with reference TRBV2 and TRBJ1-2, the CDR3 gives the full variable domain: EPEVTQTPSHQVTQMGQEVILRCVPISNHLYFYWYRQILGQKVEFLVSFYNNEISEKSEIFDDQFSVERPDGSNFTLKIRSTKLEDSAMYFCASNHRGRSGYTFGSGTRLTVV.

The chain is built from TRBV15 and TRBJ1-5; D perhaps matches TRBD1 (6 bases). This CDR3 is 17 amino acids long. The germline V gene encodes CDR1 LNHNV and CDR2 YYDKDF (reference sequence). V was pared by 1 base and J by 4 bases, with 17 bases between. The CDR3 sequence is CATSRVFGGHSNQPQHF. CDR3 coding DNA: TGTGCCACCAGCAGAGTCTTTGGGGGACACTCGAATCAGCCCCAGCATTTT.

This chain connects TRBV5-1 to TRBJ1-3; no firm D call. CDR1 and CDR2 (germline): SGHRS, YFSETQ. The CDR3 is made up of 14 amino acids. V gave up 0 bases and J gave up 2 bases, with 6 bases separating them. The CDR3 is CASSLDRAGNTIYF. The DNA for the CDR3 is TGCGCCAGCAGCTTGGATAGGGCTGGAAACACCATATATTTT.

A few counts support this clone. This chain links TRBV7-9 with TRBJ2-1; D may be TRBD2 (6 bases). Germline CDR1 reads SEHNR; CDR2 reads FQNEAQ (reference sequence). The CDR3 totals 17 residues. The V end lost 2 bases, the J end lost 9 bases, and 23 bases lay between the germline ends. CDR3 in amino acids: CASSLTLPGASVPEQFF. CDR3 DNA sequence: TGTGCCAGCAGCTTAACCTTACCGGGAGCCTCGGTACCTGAGCAGTTCTTC.

This chain uses TRBV28 with TRBJ2-7; possibly TRBD2 for D (5 bases). CDR3 length: 12 residues. Germline-derived CDR1 and CDR2 are MDHEN and SYDVKM. Trimming cost V 1 base and J 9 bases, with 10 bases left between them. The CDR3 region is CASSLSPEGQYF. CDR3 in DNA: TGTGCCAGCAGTTTATCCCCCGAGGGGCAGTACTTC.

A few counts support this clone. The chain is built from TRBV4-2 and TRBJ1-5, with D unclear. Germline-derived CDR1 and CDR2 are LGHNA and YNFKEQ. V lost 2 bases and J lost 4, with 24 bases in between. The CDR3 length is 19 residues. This CDR3 is CASSQLKSGMAGLNQPQHF. CDR3 nucleotides: TGTGCCAGCAGCCAATTGAAATCGGGGATGGCGGGTTTAAATCAGCCCCAGCATTTT.

This clone came up once. The gene calls are TRBV6-6 and TRBJ2-7; D not resolved. Trimming removed 7 bases from V and 0 bases from J, with 13 bases in between. CDR1 is MNHNY, CDR2 SVGAGI, per germline (reference sequence). The CDR3 spans 14 residues. Here the CDR3 reads CASIRHGTSYEQYF. Here the CDR3 DNA reads TGTGCCAGCATACGACATGGTACCTCCTACGAGCAGTACTTC.

The chain links TRBV13 to TRBJ2-3, with a tentative D call TRBD2 (6 bases). Germline CDR1 is PRHDT and CDR2 is FYEKMQ (reference sequence). Trimming removed 1 base at V and 6 bases at J, with 17 bases between. CDR3 size: 16 residues. The CDR3 protein is CASSLDSGSGVDTQYF. CDR3 coding DNA: TGTGCCAGCAGCTTAGATAGCGGCTCAGGAGTGGATACGCAGTATTTT.

This clone occurred once. V usage is TRBV10-2 and J usage is TRBJ2-7; 7 bases match TRBD2. The CDR3 runs to 15 residues. Trimming cost V 7 bases and J 0 bases; bases outside gene matches: 9. Germline CDR1 and CDR2: WSHSY and SAAADI. CDR3 nucleotides: TGCGCCAGCATGGGGAGGGACGACTACTCCTACGAGCAGTACTTC. The encoded protein is CASMGRDDYSYEQYF.

This sequence joins TRBV2 and TRBJ1-1; D possibly corresponds to TRBD1 (6 bases). Germline CDR1 and CDR2: SNHLY and FYNNEI. This CDR3 has 16 residues. V was cut by 1 base and J by 5 bases, with 17 bases left in between. CDR3 in amino acids: CASSEESGQTPTEAFF. CDR3 sequence (DNA): TGTGCCAGCAGTGAAGAATCGGGACAAACTCCTACTGAAGCTTTCTTT.

This chain joins TRBV5-6 and TRBJ2-7; TRBD1 agrees at 9 bases. Germline V lookup: CDR1 SGHDT, CDR2 YYEEEE. CDR3 length equals 16 residues. Germline trimming cut 10 bases from V and 1 base from J; bases unmatched to any gene: 15. CDR3 sequence: CASYKTGTGRSYEQYF. CDR3 in DNA: TGTGCCTCATACAAGACGGGGACAGGGAGATCCTACGAGCAGTACTTC. The entire variable domain, with the rest obtained from reference TRBV5-6 and TRBJ2-7, is as follows: DAGVTQSPTHLIKTRGQQVTLRCSPKSGHDTVSWYQQALGQGPQFIFQYYEEEERQRGNFPDRFSGHQFPNYSSELNVNALLLGDSALYLCASYKTGTGRSYEQYFGPGTRLTVT.

The chain recombines TRBV9 with TRBJ2-4; tentatively, D is TRBD1 or TRBD2 (5 bases each). V lost 0 bases and J lost 9, with 13 bases in between. This CDR3 is 14 amino acids long. Germline lookup yields CDR1 SGDLS and CDR2 YYNGEE. The CDR3 nucleotides are TGTGCCAGCAGCGTAGACGGGGCAAGTGGCATTCAGTACTTC. Residues: CASSVDGASGIQYF.

Details on this clone: The junction departs from germline at one end; a sequencing error may be responsible. The chain joins TRBV7-7 to TRBJ2-1; D is perhaps TRBD2 (6 bases). CDR1 SSHAT and CDR2 FNYEAQ come from the germline V gene (reference sequence). This CDR3 spans 16 amino acids. CDR3 DNA sequence: TGTGCTAGCAGCTCGAGTCCCGGGAGTCCCTACAATGAGCAGTTCTTC. Encoded protein: CASSSSPGSPYNEQFF.

The rearrangement uses TRBV19 and TRBJ2-6; D not resolved. With 5 bases removed from V and 2 bases from J, the gap between germline ends came to 10 bases. CDR3 length: 15 amino acids. Germline V lookup: CDR1 LNHDA, CDR2 SQIVND (reference sequence). The chain's CDR3 is CASSSRVPGANVLTF. CDR3 nucleotide sequence: TGTGCCAGTAGTTCACGTGTCCCTGGGGCCAACGTCCTGACTTTC.

The chain has TRBV9 and TRBJ2-3, with D maybe TRBD2 (6 bases). This CDR3 is 16 amino acids long. Between the trimmed V and J ends, which lost 3 bases and 3 bases, there was a span of 17 bases. The germline V gene has CDR1 SGDLS and CDR2 YYNGEE. The chain's CDR3 is CASSARDSHETDTQYF. The CDR3 nucleotides read TGTGCCAGCAGCGCACGGGACTCACATGAGACAGATACGCAGTATTTT.

This clone has just one count. The V call is TRBV18, the J call TRBJ2-2; D remains unclear. The germline V gene encodes CDR1 KGHSH and CDR2 LQKENI. CDR3 length: 12 residues. V was clipped by 3 bases and J by 1 base, with 0 bases between them. CDR3 DNA sequence: TGTGCCAGCTCACCGAACACCGGGGAGCTGTTTTTT. This sequence encodes CASSPNTGELFF. Combining the CDR3 with reference TRBV18 and TRBJ2-2 gives the whole variable domain NAGVMQNPRHLVRRRGQEARLRCSPMKGHSHVYWYRQLPEEGLKFMVYLQKENIIDESGMPKERFSAEFPKEGPSILRIQQVVRGDSAAYFCASSPNTGELFFGEGSRLTVL.

V is TRBV10-3 and J is TRBJ1-2; a weak D match, TRBD1 (6 bases). V dropped 2 bases and J dropped 0 bases, with 16 bases sitting between them. This CDR3 contains 17 residues. The germline V gene encodes CDR1 ENHRY and CDR2 SYGVKD. The DNA for the CDR3 is TGTGCCATCAGTGAGGCCAGGGGAGCCGATCCTAACTATGGCTACACCTTC. It is translated as CAISEARGADPNYGYTF.

V usage is TRBV11-1 and J usage is TRBJ1-2; D call uncertain. This CDR3 region has 14 residues. V was shortened by 3 bases and J by 2 bases, with 10 bases between the two germline ends. Germline V gene lookup returns CDR1 SGHAT and CDR2 FQDESV (reference sequence). This CDR3 is CASSFGEANYGYTF. In nucleotides, the CDR3 is TGTGCCAGCAGCTTCGGGGAGGCAAACTATGGCTACACCTTC.

The gene calls are TRBV28 and TRBJ2-3; D perhaps matches TRBD2 (5 bases). The germline CDR1 and CDR2 sequences are MDHEN and SYDVKM. V was shortened by 6 bases and J by 5 bases, with 15 bases between the two germline ends. This CDR3 contains 14 residues. The CDR3 sequence is CASRPGSARDTQYF. The CDR3 nucleotides are TGTGCCAGCAGACCGGGGTCGGCCCGAGATACGCAGTATTTT.

This clone was picked up a small number of times. The chain recombines TRBV9 with TRBJ2-1, with 9 positions matching TRBD1. Germline CDR1 is SGDLS and CDR2 is YYNGEE. This CDR3 has 15 residues. J gave up 1 base and V 6 bases, and 5 bases lay outside the gene matches. The chain's CDR3 is CASNQGQGSYNEQFF. In DNA form, the CDR3 reads TGTGCCAGCAACCAGGGACAGGGTTCCTACAATGAGCAGTTCTTC.

This clone has a single count. The chain employs TRBV7-2 and TRBJ1-2; 12 bases align to TRBD1. Germline CDR1 SGHTA, CDR2 FQGNSA. The CDR3 loop spans 14 amino acids. Trimming cost V 5 bases and J 7 bases; bases outside gene matches: 5. The CDR3: CASSPRGQGAGYTF. CDR3 DNA: TGTGCCAGCAGCCCCCGGGGACAGGGGGCTGGCTACACCTTC.

V gene TRBV7-3 combines with J gene TRBJ2-6; D remains ambiguous. V was trimmed by 5 bases and J by 0 bases, leaving 5 bases between them. Germline lookup yields CDR1 SGHTA and CDR2 FQGTGA. This CDR3 is built from 14 residues. In nucleotides, the CDR3 is TGTGCCAGCAGCGAGAGCTCTGGGGCCAACGTCCTGACTTTC. The encoded protein is CASSESSGANVLTF.

The chain joins TRBV6-6 to TRBJ2-2; D is unclear. Germline values: CDR1 MNHNY, CDR2 SVGAGI (reference sequence). V lost 5 bases to trimming and J lost 6 bases, with 10 bases between them. CDR3 length: 13 amino acids. CDR3 sequence reads: CASSNQPAGELFF. The CDR3 DNA is TGTGCCAGCAGTAACCAGCCGGCCGGGGAGCTGTTTTTT.

This chain connects TRBV19 to TRBJ1-5, with 8 nucleotides matching TRBD1. Per germline, CDR1 LNHDA and CDR2 SQIVND (reference sequence). V lost 9 bases, J lost 2 bases, and 9 bases stayed unmatched. This CDR3 region has 15 residues. The CDR3 DNA sequence: TGTGCCAGCCGTCTGGGGGGACAGGGCAATCAGCCCCAGCATTTT. Its protein product is CASRLGGQGNQPQHF.

This clone was observed a few times. The chain links TRBV19 to TRBJ2-3, with TRBD2 identical over 10 bases. After removal of 9 bases from V and 1 base from J, the junction contained 1 base not matched to a gene. There are 13 residues in the CDR3. CDR1 and CDR2 (germline): LNHDA, SQIVND (reference sequence). CDR3: CARTSGRTDTQYF. DNA for the CDR3: TGTGCCAGGACTAGCGGGCGCACAGATACGCAGTATTTT.

This clone came up once. The chain combines TRBV7-8 with TRBJ2-1; D gene unclear. Germline assignment: CDR1 SGHVS and CDR2 FQNEAQ. Trimming removed 5 bases at V and 9 bases at J, with 14 bases between. CDR3 length: 13 amino acids. CDR3 sequence: CASSVRIDGEQFF. CDR3 in DNA: TGTGCCAGCAGCGTCAGGATTGATGGTGAGCAGTTCTTC.

The gene calls are TRBV29-1 and TRBJ2-3; the match to TRBD2 covers 10 bases. The CDR3 has 16 amino acids. V lost 7 bases, J lost 4 bases, and 14 bases stayed unmatched. Germline loops: CDR1 SQVTM, CDR2 ANQGSEA. The CDR3 reads CSADVSSGRAADTQYF. The CDR3 DNA reads TGCAGCGCCGATGTTTCGAGCGGGAGGGCCGCAGATACGCAGTATTTT.

This chain joins TRBV4-2 and TRBJ2-3; D unresolved. The V gene's germline CDR1 is LGHNA and CDR2 YNFKEQ. The V gene lost 4 bases and the J gene lost 6 bases, with 17 bases spanning the gap. The CDR3 is 15 residues long. The CDR3, as DNA: TGTGCCAGCAGCCTGGGTACTTTGGAAAGGGATACGCAGTATTTT. This sequence encodes CASSLGTLERDTQYF.